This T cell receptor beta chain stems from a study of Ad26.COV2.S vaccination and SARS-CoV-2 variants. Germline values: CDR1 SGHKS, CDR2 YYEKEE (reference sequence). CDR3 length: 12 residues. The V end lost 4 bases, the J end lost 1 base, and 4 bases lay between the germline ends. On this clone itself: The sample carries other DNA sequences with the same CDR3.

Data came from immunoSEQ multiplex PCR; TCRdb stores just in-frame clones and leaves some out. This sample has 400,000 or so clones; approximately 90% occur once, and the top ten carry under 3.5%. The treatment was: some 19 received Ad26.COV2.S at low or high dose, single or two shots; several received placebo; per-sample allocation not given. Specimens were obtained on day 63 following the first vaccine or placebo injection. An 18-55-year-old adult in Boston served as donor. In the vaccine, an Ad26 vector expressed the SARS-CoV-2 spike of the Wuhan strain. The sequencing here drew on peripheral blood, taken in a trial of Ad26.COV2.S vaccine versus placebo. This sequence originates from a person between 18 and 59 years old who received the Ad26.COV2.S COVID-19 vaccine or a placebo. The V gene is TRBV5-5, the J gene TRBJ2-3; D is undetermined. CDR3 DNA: TGTGCCAGCAGCGCCCGCACAGATACGCAGTATTTT. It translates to CASSARTDTQYF.